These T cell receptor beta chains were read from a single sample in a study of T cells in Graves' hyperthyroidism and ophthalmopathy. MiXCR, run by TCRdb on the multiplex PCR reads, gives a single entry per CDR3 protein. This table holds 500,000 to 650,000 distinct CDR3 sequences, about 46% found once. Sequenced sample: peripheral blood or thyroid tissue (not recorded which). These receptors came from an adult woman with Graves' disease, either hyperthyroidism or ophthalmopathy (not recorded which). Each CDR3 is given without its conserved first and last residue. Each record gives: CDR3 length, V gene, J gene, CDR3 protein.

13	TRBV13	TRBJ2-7	ASSSKDRDRYEQY
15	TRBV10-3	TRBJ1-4	AISESPPRSTNEKLF
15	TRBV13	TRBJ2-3	ASSPGLAGGGAVTQY
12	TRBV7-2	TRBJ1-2	ASSQRGRYWGYT
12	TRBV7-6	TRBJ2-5	ASSRGETEGTQY
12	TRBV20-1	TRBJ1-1	SARDVQTHAEAF
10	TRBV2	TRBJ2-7	ASSELTAQVF
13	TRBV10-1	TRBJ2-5	ASSEGPGGQETQY
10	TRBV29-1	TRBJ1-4	SVGQGGEKLF
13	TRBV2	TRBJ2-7	ASSTTDRGLGEQY
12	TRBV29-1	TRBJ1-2	SVEGSENRYGYT
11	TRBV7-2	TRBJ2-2	ASAPGNTGELF
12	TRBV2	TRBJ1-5	ASNRATVDQPQH
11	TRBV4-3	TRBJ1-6	ASSLIRNSPLH
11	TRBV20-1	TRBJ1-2	SASAATGYGYT
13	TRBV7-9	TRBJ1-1	ASSSSDRGGTEAF
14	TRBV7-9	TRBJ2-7	ASSPGLAGVTAEQY
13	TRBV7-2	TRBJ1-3	ASSSSRGPGNTIY
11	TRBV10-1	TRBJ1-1	ASSESGSAEAF
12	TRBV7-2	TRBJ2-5	ASSSEGRWETQY
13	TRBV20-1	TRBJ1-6	SARGRGGPNSPLH
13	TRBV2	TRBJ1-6	ASSDVGGLNSPLH
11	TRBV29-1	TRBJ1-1	SVNTGIGTEAF
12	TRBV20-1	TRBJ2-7	SASAGGGSYEQY
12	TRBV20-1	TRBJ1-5	SASRDMSNQPQH
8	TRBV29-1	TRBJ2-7	SVVGDEQY
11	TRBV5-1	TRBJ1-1	ASSLEADPKAF
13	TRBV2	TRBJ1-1	ASSPGRYLNTEAF
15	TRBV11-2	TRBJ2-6	ATSEGQGNPGANVLT
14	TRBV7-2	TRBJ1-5	ASSPELGGRNQPQH
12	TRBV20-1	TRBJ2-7	SASFRGGGSEQY
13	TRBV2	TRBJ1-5	ASSPREEGNQPQH
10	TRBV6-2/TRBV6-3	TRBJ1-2	ASSYGGYGYT
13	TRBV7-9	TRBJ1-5	ASSLAGGGVQPQH
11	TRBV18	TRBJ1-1	ASSGTGITEAF
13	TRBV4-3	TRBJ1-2	ASSQEESGLEGYT
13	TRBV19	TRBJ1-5	ASSIKDRPNQPQH
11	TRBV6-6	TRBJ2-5	ASRRGTGETQY
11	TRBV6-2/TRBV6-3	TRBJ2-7	ASSLTERSEQY
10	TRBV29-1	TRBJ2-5	SVGGTQETQY
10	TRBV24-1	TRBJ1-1	ATWDGGTEAF
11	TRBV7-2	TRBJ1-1	ASSLERGTEAF
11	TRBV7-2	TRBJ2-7	ASSLLRGSEQY
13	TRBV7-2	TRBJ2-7	ASSLFGGRDSEQY
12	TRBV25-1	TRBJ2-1	ASSVHRVMGEQF
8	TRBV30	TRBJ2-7	AWRVYEQY
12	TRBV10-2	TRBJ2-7	ASSPGQGAYEQC
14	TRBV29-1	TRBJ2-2	RRLRGTSGNTGELF
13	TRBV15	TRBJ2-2	ATSRQGLVTGELF
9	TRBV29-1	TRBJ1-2	SVEGIPGYT
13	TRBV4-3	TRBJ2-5	ASSRKGGRVETQY
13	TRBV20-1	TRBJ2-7	SITASGRTAYEQY
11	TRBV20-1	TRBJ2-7	SASGGSSYERY
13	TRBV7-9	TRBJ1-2	ASSLYQGQGDGYT
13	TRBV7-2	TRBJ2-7	ASSPGPSGTYEQY
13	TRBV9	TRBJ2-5	ASRIGLAIWETQY
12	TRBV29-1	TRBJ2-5	SVPRASTQETQY
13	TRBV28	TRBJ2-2	ACKAGGSMIGELF
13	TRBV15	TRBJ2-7	ATSLTGGQSYEQY
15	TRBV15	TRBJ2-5	ATSRKLGSLREEAQY